These T cell receptor beta chains were read from a single sample in a study of blood T cell repertoires in COVID-19. Produced via immunoSEQ multiplex PCR; TCRdb's table is partial and in-frame only. The profile covers more than 250,000 clones, with 85% to 90% appearing a single time and roughly 6.3% taken by the ten largest. Sequenced: peripheral blood. The receptors originated from a woman in her forties or fifties with COVID-19, enrolled during active disease. CDR3s include the opening cysteine and the closing phenylalanine or tryptophan. Each record gives: D gene, V gene, J gene, CDR3 protein. The D gene is left open where the match is weak.

d_gene: TRBD1; v_gene: TRBV6-5; j_gene: TRBJ2-7; CDR3aa: CASSRDRVSSYEQYF
d_gene: -; v_gene: TRBV7-9; j_gene: TRBJ1-1; CDR3aa: CASSLTQAQEAFF
d_gene: -; v_gene: TRBV7-8; j_gene: TRBJ2-7; CDR3aa: CASSPSYEQYF
d_gene: TRBD2; v_gene: TRBV9; j_gene: TRBJ2-7; CDR3aa: CASSSASGSYYEQYF
d_gene: TRBD1; v_gene: TRBV7-9; j_gene: TRBJ2-3; CDR3aa: CASSRQGGRTDTQYF
d_gene: TRBD1; v_gene: TRBV9; j_gene: TRBJ1-2; CDR3aa: CASSARDRGHYGYTF
d_gene: TRBD2; v_gene: TRBV5-1; j_gene: TRBJ2-2; CDR3aa: CASSLSLGLAGRGGELFF
d_gene: TRBD1; v_gene: TRBV6-5; j_gene: TRBJ1-5; CDR3aa: CASRTGVGGNQPQHF
d_gene: -; v_gene: TRBV29-1; j_gene: TRBJ2-3; CDR3aa: CSMGQARGVQYF
d_gene: -; v_gene: TRBV30; j_gene: TRBJ1-1; CDR3aa: CAWSGQGGRNTEAFF
d_gene: -; v_gene: TRBV12-5; j_gene: TRBJ1-1; CDR3aa: CASREQGSTEAFF
d_gene: TRBD2; v_gene: TRBV5-4; j_gene: TRBJ2-3; CDR3aa: CASSDKRGRTDTQYF
d_gene: -; v_gene: TRBV12-3/TRBV12-4; j_gene: TRBJ2-1; CDR3aa: CASSFSDNEQFF
d_gene: -; v_gene: TRBV27; j_gene: TRBJ2-6; CDR3aa: CASAQPGVTGANVLTF
d_gene: -; v_gene: TRBV5-1; j_gene: TRBJ1-6; CDR3aa: CASSLGGAQGNSPLHF
d_gene: -; v_gene: TRBV24-1; j_gene: TRBJ1-1; CDR3aa: CATSGGNEAFF
d_gene: TRBD1; v_gene: TRBV29-1; j_gene: TRBJ2-7; CDR3aa: CSVGTGPSYEQYF
d_gene: TRBD2; v_gene: TRBV6-4; j_gene: TRBJ2-3; CDR3aa: CASRRSSGSDTDTQYF
d_gene: TRBD1; v_gene: TRBV6-5; j_gene: TRBJ2-4; CDR3aa: CASSYSGQGNIQYF
d_gene: -; v_gene: TRBV6-6; j_gene: TRBJ2-3; CDR3aa: CASSYSFGRGADTQYF
d_gene: TRBD1; v_gene: TRBV6-6; j_gene: TRBJ2-7; CDR3aa: CASSSSRTGGPYEQYF
d_gene: -; v_gene: TRBV18; j_gene: TRBJ1-3; CDR3aa: CASSPPSLDSGNTIYF